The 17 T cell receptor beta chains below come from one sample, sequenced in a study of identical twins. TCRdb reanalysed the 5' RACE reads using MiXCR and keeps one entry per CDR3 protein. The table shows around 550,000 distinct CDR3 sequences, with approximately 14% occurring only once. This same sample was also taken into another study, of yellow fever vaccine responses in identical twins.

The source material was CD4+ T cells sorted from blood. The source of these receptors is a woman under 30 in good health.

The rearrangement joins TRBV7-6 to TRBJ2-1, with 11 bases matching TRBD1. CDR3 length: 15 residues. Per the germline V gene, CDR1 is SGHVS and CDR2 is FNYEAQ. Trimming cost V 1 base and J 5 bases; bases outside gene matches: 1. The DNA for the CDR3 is TGTGCCAGCAGCTTAGGGACAGGGGGCAACAATGAGCAGTTCTTC. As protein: CASSLGTGGNNEQFF.

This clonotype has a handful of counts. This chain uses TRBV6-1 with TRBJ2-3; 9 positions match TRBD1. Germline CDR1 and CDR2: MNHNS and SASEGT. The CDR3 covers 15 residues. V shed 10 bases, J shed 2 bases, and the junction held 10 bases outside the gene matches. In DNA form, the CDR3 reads TGTGCCATTTCGACAGGGGGTATCCTCACAGATACGCAGTATTTT. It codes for CAISTGGILTDTQYF.

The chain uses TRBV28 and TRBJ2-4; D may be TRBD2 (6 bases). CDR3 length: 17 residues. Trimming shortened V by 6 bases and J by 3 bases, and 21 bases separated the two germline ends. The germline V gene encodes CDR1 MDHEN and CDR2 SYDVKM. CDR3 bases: TGTGCCAGCAGCTCTGGGAACGCCGGCGGGGTCAAAAACATTCAGTACTTC. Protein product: CASSSGNAGGVKNIQYF.

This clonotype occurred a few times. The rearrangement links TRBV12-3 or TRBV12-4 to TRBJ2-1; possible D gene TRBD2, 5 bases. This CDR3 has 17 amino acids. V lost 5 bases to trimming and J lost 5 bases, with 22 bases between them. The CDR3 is CASSPQRFRGFDNEQFF. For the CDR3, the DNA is TGTGCCAGCAGTCCTCAACGGTTTAGAGGGTTCGACAATGAGCAGTTCTTC.

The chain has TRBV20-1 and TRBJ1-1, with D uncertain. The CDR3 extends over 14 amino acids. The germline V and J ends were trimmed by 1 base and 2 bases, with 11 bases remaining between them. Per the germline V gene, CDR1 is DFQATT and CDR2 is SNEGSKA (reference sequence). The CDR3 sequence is CSARVGLVNTEAFF. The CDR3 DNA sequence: TGCAGTGCTAGAGTAGGGTTGGTTAACACTGAAGCTTTCTTT.

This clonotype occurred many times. CDR3 coding DNA: TGCGCCAGCAGCTTGGGACAGTACAATGAGCAGTTCTTC. Its protein product is CASSLGQYNEQFF. V gene TRBV5-1 combines with J gene TRBJ2-1; D perhaps matches TRBD1 (5 bases). Germline-derived CDR1 and CDR2 are SGHRS and YFSETQ. The CDR3 has 13 amino acids. Trimming took 0 bases from V and 4 from J, leaving 5 bases between them.

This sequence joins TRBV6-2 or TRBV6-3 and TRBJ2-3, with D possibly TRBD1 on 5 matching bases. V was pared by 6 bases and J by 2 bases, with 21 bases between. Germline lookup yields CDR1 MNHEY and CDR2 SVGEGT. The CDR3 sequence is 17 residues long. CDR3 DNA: TGTGCCAGCAGAAATTTCCAGGGTTCTTTAATCACAGATACGCAGTATTTT. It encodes CASRNFQGSLITDTQYF.

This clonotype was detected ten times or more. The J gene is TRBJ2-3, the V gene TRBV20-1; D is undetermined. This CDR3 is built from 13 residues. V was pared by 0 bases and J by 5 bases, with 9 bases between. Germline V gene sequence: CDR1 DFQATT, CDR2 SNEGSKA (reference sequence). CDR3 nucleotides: TGCAGTGCTAGAGATAACAACCGAGATACGCAGTATTTT. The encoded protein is CSARDNNRDTQYF.

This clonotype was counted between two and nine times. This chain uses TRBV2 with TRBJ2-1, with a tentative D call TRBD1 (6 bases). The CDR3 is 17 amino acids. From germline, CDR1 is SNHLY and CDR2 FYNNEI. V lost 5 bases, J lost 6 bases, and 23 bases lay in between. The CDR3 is CASSYRTTTGTSNEQFF. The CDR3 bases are TGTGCCAGCAGTTATAGAACAACAACCGGGACAAGCAATGAGCAGTTCTTC.

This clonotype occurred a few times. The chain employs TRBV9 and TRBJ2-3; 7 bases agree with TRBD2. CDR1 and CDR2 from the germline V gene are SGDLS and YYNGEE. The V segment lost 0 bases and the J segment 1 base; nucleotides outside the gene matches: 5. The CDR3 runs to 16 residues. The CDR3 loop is CASSVGLAVGTDTQYF. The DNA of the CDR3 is TGTGCCAGCAGCGTAGGCCTAGCGGTCGGCACAGATACGCAGTATTTT.

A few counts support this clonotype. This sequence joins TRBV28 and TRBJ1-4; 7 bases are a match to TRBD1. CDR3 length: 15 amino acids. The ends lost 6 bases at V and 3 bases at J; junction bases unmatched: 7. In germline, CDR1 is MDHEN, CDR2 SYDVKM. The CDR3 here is CASRPQGNSNEKLFF. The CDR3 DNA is TGTGCCAGCAGGCCACAGGGGAATTCTAATGAAAAACTGTTTTTT. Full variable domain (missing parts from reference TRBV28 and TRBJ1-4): DVKVTQSSRYLVKRTGEKVFLECVQDMDHENMFWYRQDPGLGLRLIYFSYDVKMKEKGDIPEGYSVSREKKERFSLILESASTNQTSMYLCASRPQGNSNEKLFFGSGTQLSVL.

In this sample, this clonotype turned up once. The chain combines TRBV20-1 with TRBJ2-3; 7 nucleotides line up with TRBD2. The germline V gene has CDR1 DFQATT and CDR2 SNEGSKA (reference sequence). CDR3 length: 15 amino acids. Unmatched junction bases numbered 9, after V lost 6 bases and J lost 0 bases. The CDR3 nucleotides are TGCAGTGCCGGAACGGGGGGAACTAGCACAGATACGCAGTATTTT. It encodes CSAGTGGTSTDTQYF.

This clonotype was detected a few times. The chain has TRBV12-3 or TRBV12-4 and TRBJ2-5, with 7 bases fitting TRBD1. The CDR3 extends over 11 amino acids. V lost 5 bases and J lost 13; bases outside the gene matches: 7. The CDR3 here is CASSRDSPLYF. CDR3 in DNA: TGTGCCAGCAGTCGGGACAGTCCTTTGTACTTC.

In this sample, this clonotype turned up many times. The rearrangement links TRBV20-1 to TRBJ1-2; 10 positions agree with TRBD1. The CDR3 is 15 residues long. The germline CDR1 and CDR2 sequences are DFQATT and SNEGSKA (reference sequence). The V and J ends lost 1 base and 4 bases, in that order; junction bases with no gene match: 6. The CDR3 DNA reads TGCAGTGCTAGAGGGTCGGGACAGGGGAGCTATGGCTACACCTTC. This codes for CSARGSGQGSYGYTF.

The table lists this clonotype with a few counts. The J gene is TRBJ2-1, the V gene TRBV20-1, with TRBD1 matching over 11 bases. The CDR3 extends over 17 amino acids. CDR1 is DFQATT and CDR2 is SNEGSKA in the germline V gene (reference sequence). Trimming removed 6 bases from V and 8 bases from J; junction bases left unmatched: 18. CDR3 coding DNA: TGCAGTGCGTCCGGGACAGGGGGTTTCGGGAGATACGATGAGCAGTTCTTC. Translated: CSASGTGGFGRYDEQFF.

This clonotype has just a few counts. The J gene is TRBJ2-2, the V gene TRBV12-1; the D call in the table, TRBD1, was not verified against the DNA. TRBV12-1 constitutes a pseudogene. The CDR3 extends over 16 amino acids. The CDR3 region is CASSPGTGTNTGELFF. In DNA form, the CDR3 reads TGTGCCAGCAGCCCAGGGACGGGTACGAACACCGGGGAGCTGTTTTTT.

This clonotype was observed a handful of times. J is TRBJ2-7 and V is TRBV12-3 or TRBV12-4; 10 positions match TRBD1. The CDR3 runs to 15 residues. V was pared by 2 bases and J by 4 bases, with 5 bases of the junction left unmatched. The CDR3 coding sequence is TGTGCCAGCAGTTTAACCCCGGGACAGGGGTACGAGCAGTACTTC. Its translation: CASSLTPGQGYEQYF.